This T cell receptor (beta chain) originates from a study of OX40 agonist ivuxolimab in advanced cancers. Study-wide context: Patients enrolled in dose escalation were diagnosed with hepatocellular carcinoma, melanoma, renal cell or head and neck cancer. At approximately 80% male, the cohort had a mean age of approximately 60 years, ranging from about 20 to 79. Study results and caveats: People who partly responded at 0.1-3.0 mg/kg had some of the least clonal expansion seen. Normalized expansion of T-cell clones was also low for some nonresponders.

Details on this clone: Its antigen is as yet unknown.

V was trimmed by 4 bases and J by 3 bases, leaving 19 bases between them. CDR1 and CDR2 from the germline V gene are LNHDA and SQIVND (reference sequence). This CDR3 comprises 16 residues. Data came from immunoSEQ multiplex PCR; TCRdb stores just in-frame clones and leaves some out. The sample records under 100,000 clones, approximately 80% being singletons. The J gene is TRBJ2-7, the V gene TRBV19; D is possibly TRBD2 (6 bases). This clonotype was sampled from an adult with an advanced solid tumor such as melanoma, head and neck, liver or kidney cancer. The sequencing here drew on CD4+ or CD8+ T cells sorted from blood, taken in a trial of the OX40 agonist ivuxolimab. This CDR3 is CASSTPLWPGVYEQYF. The CDR3 coding sequence is TGTGCCAGTAGTACCCCCCTATGGCCGGGGGTCTACGAGCAGTACTTC.